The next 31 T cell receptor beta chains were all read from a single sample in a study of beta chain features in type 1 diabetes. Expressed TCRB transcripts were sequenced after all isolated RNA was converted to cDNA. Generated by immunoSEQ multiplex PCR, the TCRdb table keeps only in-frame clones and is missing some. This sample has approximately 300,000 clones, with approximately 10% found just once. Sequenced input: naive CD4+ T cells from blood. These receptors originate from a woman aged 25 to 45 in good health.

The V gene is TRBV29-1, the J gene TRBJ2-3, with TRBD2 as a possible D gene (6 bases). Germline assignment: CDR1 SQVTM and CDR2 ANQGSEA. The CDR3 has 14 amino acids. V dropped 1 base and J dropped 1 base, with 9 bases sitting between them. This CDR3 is CSVEVASGTDTQYF. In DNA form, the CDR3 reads TGCAGCGTTGAAGTGGCTAGCGGCACAGATACGCAGTATTTT.

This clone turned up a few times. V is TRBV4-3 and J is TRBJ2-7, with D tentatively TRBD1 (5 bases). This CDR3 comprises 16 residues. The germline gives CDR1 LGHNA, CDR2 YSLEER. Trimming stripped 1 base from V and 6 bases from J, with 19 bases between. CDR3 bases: TGCGCCAGCAGCCAAGTGGTAGGGGCCCGGACGGGCGAGCAGTACTTC. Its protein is CASSQVVGARTGEQYF.

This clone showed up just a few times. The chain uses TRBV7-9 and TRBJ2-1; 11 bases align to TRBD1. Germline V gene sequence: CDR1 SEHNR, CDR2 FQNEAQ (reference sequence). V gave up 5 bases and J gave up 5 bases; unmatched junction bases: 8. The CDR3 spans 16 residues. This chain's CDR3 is CASSTRDRGTHNEQFF. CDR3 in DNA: TGTGCCAGCAGCACCCGGGACAGGGGGACTCACAATGAGCAGTTCTTC.

Here the CDR3 reads CASSIDPTFPGKITEAFF. The CDR3 region has the DNA TGTGCCAGTAGTATAGATCCCACATTTCCGGGAAAGATCACTGAAGCTTTCTTT. The genes are TRBV19 and TRBJ1-1; D gene uncertain. Germline CDR1 LNHDA, CDR2 SQIVND (reference sequence). The CDR3 is 18 amino acids. Trimming pared 0 bases from V and 4 bases from J, leaving 21 bases between.

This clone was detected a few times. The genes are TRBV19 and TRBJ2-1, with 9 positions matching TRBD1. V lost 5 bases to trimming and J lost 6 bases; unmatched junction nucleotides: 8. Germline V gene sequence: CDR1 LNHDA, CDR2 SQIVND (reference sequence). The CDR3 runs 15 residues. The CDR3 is CASSPLPGQGNEQFF. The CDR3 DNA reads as TGTGCCAGTAGTCCCCTGCCGGGACAGGGCAATGAGCAGTTCTTC.

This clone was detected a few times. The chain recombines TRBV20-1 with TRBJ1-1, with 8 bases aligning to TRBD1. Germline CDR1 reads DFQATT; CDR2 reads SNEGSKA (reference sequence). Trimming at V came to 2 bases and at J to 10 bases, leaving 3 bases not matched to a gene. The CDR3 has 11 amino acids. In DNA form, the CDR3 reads TGCAGTGCTAGAACGGACAGGGTAGCTTTCTTT. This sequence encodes CSARTDRVAFF.

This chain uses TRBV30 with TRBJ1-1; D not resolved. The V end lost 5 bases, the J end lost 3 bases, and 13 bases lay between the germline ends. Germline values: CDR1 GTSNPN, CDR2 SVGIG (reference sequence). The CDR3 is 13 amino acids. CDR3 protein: CAWGRQEDTEAFF. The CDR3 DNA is TGTGCCTGGGGCCGTCAGGAGGACACTGAAGCTTTCTTT.

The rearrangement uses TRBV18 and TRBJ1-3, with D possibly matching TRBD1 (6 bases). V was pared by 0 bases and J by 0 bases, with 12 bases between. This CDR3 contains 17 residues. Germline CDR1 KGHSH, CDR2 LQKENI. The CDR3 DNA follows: TGTGCCAGCTCACCACCGGTGGGGGCGTTCTCTGGAAACACCATATATTTT. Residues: CASSPPVGAFSGNTIYF.

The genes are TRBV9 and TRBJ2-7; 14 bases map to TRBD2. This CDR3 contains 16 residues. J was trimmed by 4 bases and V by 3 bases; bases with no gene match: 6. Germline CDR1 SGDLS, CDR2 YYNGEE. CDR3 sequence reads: CASSGGTSGSRYEQYF. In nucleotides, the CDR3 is TGTGCCAGCAGCGGAGGGACTAGCGGGAGTAGGTACGAGCAGTACTTC. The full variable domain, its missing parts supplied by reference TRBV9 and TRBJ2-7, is DSGVTQTPKHLITATGQRVTLRCSPRSGDLSVYWYQQSLDQGLQFLIQYYNGEERAKGNILERFSAQQFPDLHSELNLSSLELGDSALYFCASSGGTSGSRYEQYFGPGTRLTVT.

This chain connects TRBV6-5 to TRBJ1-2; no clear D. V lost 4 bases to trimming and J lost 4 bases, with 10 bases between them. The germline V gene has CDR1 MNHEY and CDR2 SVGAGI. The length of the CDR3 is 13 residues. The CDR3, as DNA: TGTGCCAGCAGTTCTCCGGGAAGCTATGGCTACACCTTC. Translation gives CASSSPGSYGYTF.

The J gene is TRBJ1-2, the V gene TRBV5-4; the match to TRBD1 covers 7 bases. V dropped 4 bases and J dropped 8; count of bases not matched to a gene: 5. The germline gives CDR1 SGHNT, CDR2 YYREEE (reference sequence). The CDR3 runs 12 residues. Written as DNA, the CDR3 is TGTGCCAGCAGCGGAACAGGGGAAGGCTACACCTTC. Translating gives CASSGTGEGYTF.

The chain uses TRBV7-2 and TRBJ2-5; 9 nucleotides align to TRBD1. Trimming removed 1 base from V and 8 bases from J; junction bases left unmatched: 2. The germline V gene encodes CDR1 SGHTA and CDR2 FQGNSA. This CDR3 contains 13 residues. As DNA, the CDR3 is TGTGCCAGCAGCTTAGGGACAGGGGATACCCAGTACTTC. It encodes CASSLGTGDTQYF. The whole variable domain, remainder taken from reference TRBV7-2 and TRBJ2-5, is GAGVSQSPSNKVTEKGKDVELRCDPISGHTALYWYRQSLGQGLEFLIYFQGNSAPDKSGLPSDRFSAERTGGSVSTLTIQRTQQEDSAVYLCASSLGTGDTQYFGPGTRLLVL.

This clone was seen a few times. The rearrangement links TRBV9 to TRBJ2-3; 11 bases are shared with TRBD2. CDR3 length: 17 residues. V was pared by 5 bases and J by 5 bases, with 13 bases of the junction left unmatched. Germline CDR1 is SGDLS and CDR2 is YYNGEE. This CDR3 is CASSVGGSGRARDTQYF. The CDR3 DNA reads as TGTGCCAGCAGTGTGGGGGGTAGCGGGAGGGCGAGAGATACGCAGTATTTT.

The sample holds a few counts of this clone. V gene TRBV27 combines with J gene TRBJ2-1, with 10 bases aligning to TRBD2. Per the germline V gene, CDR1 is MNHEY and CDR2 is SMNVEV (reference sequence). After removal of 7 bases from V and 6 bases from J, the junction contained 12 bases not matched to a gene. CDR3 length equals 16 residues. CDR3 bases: TGTGCCAGCACCACTCTAGCGGGAGTCACCTCCAATGAGCAGTTCTTC. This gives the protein CASTTLAGVTSNEQFF.

The CDR3: CASSFSGDRQETQYF. The CDR3 nucleotides are TGCGCCAGCAGCTTTAGCGGGGACCGACAAGAGACCCAGTACTTC. This chain connects TRBV5-1 to TRBJ2-5, with 8 bases fitting TRBD2. Per the germline V gene, CDR1 is SGHRS and CDR2 is YFSETQ. The CDR3 totals 15 residues. The ends lost 2 bases at V and 2 bases at J; junction bases unmatched: 5. Using reference TRBV5-1 and TRBJ2-5 for the parts outside the CDR3, the full variable domain is KAGVTQTPRYLIKTRGQQVTLSCSPISGHRSVSWYQQTPGQGLQFLFEYFSETQRNKGNFPGRFSGRQFSNSRSEMNVSTLELGDSALYLCASSFSGDRQETQYFGPGTRLLVL.

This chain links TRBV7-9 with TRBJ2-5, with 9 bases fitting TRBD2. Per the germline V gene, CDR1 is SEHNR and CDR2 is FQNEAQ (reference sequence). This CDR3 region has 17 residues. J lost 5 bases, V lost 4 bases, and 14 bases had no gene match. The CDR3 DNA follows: TGTGCCAGCAGCTCTTCGGCTAGCGGGACGGCGTGGGAGACCCAGTACTTC. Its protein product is CASSSSASGTAWETQYF.

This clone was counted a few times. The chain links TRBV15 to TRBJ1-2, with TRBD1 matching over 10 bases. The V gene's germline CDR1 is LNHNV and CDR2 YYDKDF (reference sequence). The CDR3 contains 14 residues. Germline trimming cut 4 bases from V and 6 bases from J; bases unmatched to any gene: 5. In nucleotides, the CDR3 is TGTGCCACCAGCAAGCCCGGGACAGGGGATGGCTACACCTTC. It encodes CATSKPGTGDGYTF. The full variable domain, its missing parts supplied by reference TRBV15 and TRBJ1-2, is DAMVIQNPRYQVTQFGKPVTLSCSQTLNHNVMYWYQQKSSQAPKLLFHYYDKDFNNEADTPDNFQSRRPNTSFCFLDIRSPGLGDTAMYLCATSKPGTGDGYTFGSGTRLTVV.

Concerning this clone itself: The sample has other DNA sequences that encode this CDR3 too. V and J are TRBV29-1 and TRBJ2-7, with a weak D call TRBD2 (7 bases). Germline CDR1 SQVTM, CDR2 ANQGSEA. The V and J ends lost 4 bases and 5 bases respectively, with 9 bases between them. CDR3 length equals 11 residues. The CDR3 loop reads CSVGGGHEQYF. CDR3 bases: TGCAGCGTTGGCGGGGGCCACGAGCAGTACTTC.

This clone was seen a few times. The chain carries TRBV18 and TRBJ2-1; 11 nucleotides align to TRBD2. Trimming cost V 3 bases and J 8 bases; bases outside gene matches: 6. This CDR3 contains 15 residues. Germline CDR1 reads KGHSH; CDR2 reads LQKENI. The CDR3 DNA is TGTGCCAGCTCACCTGGGACTAGCGGCGTGGATGAGCAGTTCTTC. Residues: CASSPGTSGVDEQFF.

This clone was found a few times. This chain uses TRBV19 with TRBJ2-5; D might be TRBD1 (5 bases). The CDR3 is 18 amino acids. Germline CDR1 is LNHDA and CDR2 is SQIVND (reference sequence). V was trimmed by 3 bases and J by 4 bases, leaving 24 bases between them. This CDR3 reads CASSIGLDSQGIGETQYF. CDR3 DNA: TGTGCCAGTAGTATTGGCCTCGACAGTCAGGGAATTGGAGAGACCCAGTACTTC.

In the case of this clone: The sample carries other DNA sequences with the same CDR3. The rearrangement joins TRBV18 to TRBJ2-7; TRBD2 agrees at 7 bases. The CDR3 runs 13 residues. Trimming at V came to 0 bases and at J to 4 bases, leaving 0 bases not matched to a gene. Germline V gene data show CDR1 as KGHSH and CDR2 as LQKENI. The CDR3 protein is CASSPPGGYEQYF. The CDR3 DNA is TGTGCCAGCTCACCACCGGGAGGGTACGAGCAGTACTTC.

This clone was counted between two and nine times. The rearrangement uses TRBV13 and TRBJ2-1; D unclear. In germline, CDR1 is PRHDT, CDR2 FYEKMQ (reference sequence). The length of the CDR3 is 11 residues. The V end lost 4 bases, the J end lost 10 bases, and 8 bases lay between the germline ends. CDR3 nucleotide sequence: TGTGCCAGCAGCTCCCGGGTCGAGCAGTTCTTC. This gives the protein CASSSRVEQFF.

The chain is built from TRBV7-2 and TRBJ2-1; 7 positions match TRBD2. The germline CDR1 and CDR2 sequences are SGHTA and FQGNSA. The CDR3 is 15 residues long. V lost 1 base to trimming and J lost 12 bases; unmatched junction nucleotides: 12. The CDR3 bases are TGTGCCAGCAGCTTAGTGCTTATTGGCGGGGGTGTGCAGTTCTTC. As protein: CASSLVLIGGGVQFF.

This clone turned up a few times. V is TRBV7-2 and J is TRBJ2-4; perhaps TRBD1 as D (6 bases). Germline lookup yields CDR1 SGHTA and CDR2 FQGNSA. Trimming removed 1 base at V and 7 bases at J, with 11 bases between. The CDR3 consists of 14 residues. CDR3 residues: CASSLDGGGNIQYF. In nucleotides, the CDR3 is TGTGCCAGCAGCTTAGATGGGGGCGGGAACATTCAGTACTTC.

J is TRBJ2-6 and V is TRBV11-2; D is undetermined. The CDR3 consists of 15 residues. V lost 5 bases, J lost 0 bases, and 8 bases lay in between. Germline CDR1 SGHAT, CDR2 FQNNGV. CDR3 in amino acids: CASSISNSGANVLTF. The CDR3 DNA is TGTGCCAGCAGCATCAGTAACTCTGGGGCCAACGTCCTGACTTTC. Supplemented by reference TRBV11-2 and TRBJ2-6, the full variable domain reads EAGVAQSPRYKIIEKRQSVAFWCNPISGHATLYWYQQILGQGPKLLIQFQNNGVVDDSQLPKDRFSAERLKGVDSTLKIQPAKLEDSAVYLCASSISNSGANVLTFGAGSRLTVL.

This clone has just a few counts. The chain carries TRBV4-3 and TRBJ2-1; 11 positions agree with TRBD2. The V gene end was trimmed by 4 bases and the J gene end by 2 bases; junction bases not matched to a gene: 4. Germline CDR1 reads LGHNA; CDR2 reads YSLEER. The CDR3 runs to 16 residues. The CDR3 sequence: CASSRIAGGTYNEQFF. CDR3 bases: TGCGCCAGCAGCCGAATAGCGGGAGGGACCTACAATGAGCAGTTCTTC.

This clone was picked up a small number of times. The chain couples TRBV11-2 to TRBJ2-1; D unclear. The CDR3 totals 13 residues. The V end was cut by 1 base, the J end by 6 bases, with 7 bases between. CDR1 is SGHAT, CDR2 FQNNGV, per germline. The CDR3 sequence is CASSLVRSNEQFF. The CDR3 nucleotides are TGTGCCAGCAGCTTAGTTCGGAGCAATGAGCAGTTCTTC.

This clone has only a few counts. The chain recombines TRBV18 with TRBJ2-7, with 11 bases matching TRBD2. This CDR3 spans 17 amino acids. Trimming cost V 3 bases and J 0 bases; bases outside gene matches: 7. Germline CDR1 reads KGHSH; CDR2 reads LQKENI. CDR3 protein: CASSPVLAGGLSYEQYF. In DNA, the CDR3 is TGTGCCAGCTCACCGGTGCTAGCGGGAGGCCTCTCCTACGAGCAGTACTTC. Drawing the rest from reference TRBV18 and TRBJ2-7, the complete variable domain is NAGVMQNPRHLVRRRGQEARLRCSPMKGHSHVYWYRQLPEEGLKFMVYLQKENIIDESGMPKERFSAEFPKEGPSILRIQQVVRGDSAAYFCASSPVLAGGLSYEQYFGPGTRLTVT.

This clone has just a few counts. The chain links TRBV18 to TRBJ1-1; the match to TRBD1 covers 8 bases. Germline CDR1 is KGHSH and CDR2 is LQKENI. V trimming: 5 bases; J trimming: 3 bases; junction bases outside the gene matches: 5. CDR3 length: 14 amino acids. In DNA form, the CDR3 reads TGTGCCAGCTCAACCCAGGGGGCTCACACTGAAGCTTTCTTT. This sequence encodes CASSTQGAHTEAFF.

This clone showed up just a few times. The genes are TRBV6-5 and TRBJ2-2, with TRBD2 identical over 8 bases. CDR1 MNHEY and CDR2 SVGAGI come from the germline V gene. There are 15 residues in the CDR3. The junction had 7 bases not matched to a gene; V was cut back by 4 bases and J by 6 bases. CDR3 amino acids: CASSSAGGGAGELFF. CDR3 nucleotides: TGTGCCAGCAGTTCCGCGGGGGGAGGGGCCGGGGAGCTGTTTTTT.

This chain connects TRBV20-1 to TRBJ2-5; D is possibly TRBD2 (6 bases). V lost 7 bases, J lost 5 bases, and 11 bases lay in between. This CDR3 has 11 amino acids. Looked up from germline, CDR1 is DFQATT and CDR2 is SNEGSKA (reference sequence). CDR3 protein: CSVYRGETQYF. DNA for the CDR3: TGCAGTGTATATCGGGGGGAGACCCAGTACTTC.